One and the same sample provided the 32 T cell receptor beta chains below, sequenced in a study of OX40 agonist ivuxolimab in advanced cancers. Produced via immunoSEQ multiplex PCR; TCRdb's table is partial and in-frame only. The table has 80,000 to 100,000 clones, roughly 94% seen once; the top ten hold approximately 0.2%. This sample comprised CD4+ or CD8+ T cells sorted from blood, obtained in a trial of the OX40 agonist ivuxolimab. The receptors derive from an adult with an advanced solid tumor such as melanoma, head and neck, liver or kidney cancer.

This clone was detected only once. The V and J genes are TRBV11-2 and TRBJ2-7, with D perhaps assigned TRBD1 or TRBD2 (5 bases each). Per the germline V gene, CDR1 is SGHAT and CDR2 is FQNNGV. This CDR3 is 14 amino acids long. V lost 5 bases and J lost 2, with 13 bases in between. The CDR3 loop reads CASSPRDGPYEQYF. The DNA for the CDR3 is TGTGCCAGCAGCCCCCGGGACGGACCCTACGAGCAGTACTTC. Based on the CDR3 plus reference TRBV11-2 and TRBJ2-7, the full variable domain is EAGVAQSPRYKIIEKRQSVAFWCNPISGHATLYWYQQILGQGPKLLIQFQNNGVVDDSQLPKDRFSAERLKGVDSTLKIQPAKLEDSAVYLCASSPRDGPYEQYFGPGTRLTVT.

The chain recombines TRBV19 with TRBJ2-5; 7 nucleotides match TRBD1. Per germline, CDR1 LNHDA and CDR2 SQIVND (reference sequence). There are 14 residues in the CDR3. V trimming: 7 bases; J trimming: 5 bases; junction bases outside the gene matches: 10. In DNA form, the CDR3 reads TGTGCCAGTATAGCCAGGGTCAGGGGGGAGACCCAGTACTTC. Translating it yields CASIARVRGETQYF.

This chain uses TRBV7-3 with TRBJ2-7, with TRBD2 identical over 10 bases. The CDR3 is made up of 13 amino acids. From germline, CDR1 is SGHTA and CDR2 FQGTGA. The V segment lost 5 bases and the J segment 3 bases; nucleotides outside the gene matches: 1. This chain's CDR3 is CASSTSGNYEQYF. In DNA, the CDR3 is TGTGCCAGCAGCACTAGCGGGAACTACGAGCAGTACTTC.

The V gene is TRBV7-9, the J gene TRBJ2-7; maybe TRBD1 (6 bases). This CDR3 spans 13 amino acids. The germline gives CDR1 SEHNR, CDR2 FQNEAQ (reference sequence). Trimming pared 5 bases from V and 2 bases from J, leaving 10 bases between. CDR3 protein: CASSPQGTYEQYF. CDR3 DNA: TGTGCCAGCAGCCCACAGGGTACCTACGAGCAGTACTTC.

V gene TRBV6-5 combines with J gene TRBJ1-2; no definite D call. This CDR3 comprises 14 residues. The V and J ends lost 5 bases and 1 base respectively, with 11 bases between them. The germline gives CDR1 MNHEY, CDR2 SVGAGI. Here the CDR3 reads CASSPPGHNYGYTF. As DNA, the CDR3 is TGTGCCAGCAGTCCGCCGGGCCATAACTATGGCTACACCTTC.

CDR3 bases: TGTGCCAGCAGCTTAGAGGGGCCCTATAATTCACCCCTCCACTTT. This translates into CASSLEGPYNSPLHF. This chain connects TRBV7-6 to TRBJ1-6; a weak D match, TRBD1 (5 bases). This CDR3 is 15 amino acids long. Germline-derived CDR1 and CDR2 are SGHVS and FNYEAQ. V was pared by 1 base and J by 2 bases, with 6 bases between. Using reference TRBV7-6 and TRBJ1-6 for the parts outside the CDR3, the full variable domain is GAGVSQSPRYKVTKRGQDVALRCDPISGHVSLYWYRQALGQGPEFLTYFNYEAQQDKSGLPNDRFSAERPEGSISTLTIQRTEQRDSAMYRCASSLEGPYNSPLHFGNGTRLTVT.

This clone has just a few counts. The chain combines TRBV4-1 with TRBJ2-5, with D unclear. The V and J ends lost 1 base and 4 bases respectively, with 10 bases between them. The CDR3 is 14 amino acids. The V gene's germline CDR1 is MGHRA and CDR2 YSYEKL. The CDR3 spells CASSQVASVETQYF. CDR3 coding DNA: TGCGCCAGCAGCCAAGTTGCCTCGGTAGAGACCCAGTACTTC.

The chain couples TRBV18 to TRBJ1-5; D remains ambiguous. CDR1 KGHSH and CDR2 LQKENI come from the germline V gene. This CDR3 is built from 16 residues. Deletions cut 6 bases from V and 0 bases from J, with 15 bases between. CDR3 in DNA: TGTGCCAGCTCCGCTATACAGATGTATAGCAATCAGCCCCAGCATTTT. Translation: CASSAIQMYSNQPQHF. The complete variable domain, with remaining parts taken from reference TRBV18 and TRBJ1-5, reads NAGVMQNPRHLVRRRGQEARLRCSPMKGHSHVYWYRQLPEEGLKFMVYLQKENIIDESGMPKERFSAEFPKEGPSILRIQQVVRGDSAAYFCASSAIQMYSNQPQHFGDGTRLSIL.

The chain has TRBV5-1 and TRBJ1-2; TRBD1 matches at 7 bases. Germline CDR1 is SGHRS and CDR2 is YFSETQ. The CDR3 length is 14 residues. J was trimmed by 3 bases and V by 0 bases; bases with no gene match: 2. The CDR3 loop reads CASSLGDSHYGYTF. The CDR3 nucleotides read TGCGCCAGCAGCTTGGGGGACAGTCACTATGGCTACACCTTC. Full variable domain (missing parts from reference TRBV5-1 and TRBJ1-2): KAGVTQTPRYLIKTRGQQVTLSCSPISGHRSVSWYQQTPGQGLQFLFEYFSETQRNKGNFPGRFSGRQFSNSRSEMNVSTLELGDSALYLCASSLGDSHYGYTFGSGTRLTVV.

The chain employs TRBV7-2 and TRBJ2-3; 8 bases are shared with TRBD2. The CDR3 runs to 16 residues. Trimming removed 3 bases from V and 6 bases from J; junction bases left unmatched: 11. The V gene's germline CDR1 is SGHTA and CDR2 FQGNSA. The CDR3 spells CASSFVGAGVPDTQYF. Here the CDR3 DNA reads TGTGCCAGCAGCTTTGTAGGAGCGGGAGTCCCGGATACGCAGTATTTT.

The chain employs TRBV27 and TRBJ2-2, with D hard to call. This CDR3 is built from 13 residues. CDR1 MNHEY and CDR2 SMNVEV come from the germline V gene (reference sequence). The V gene lost 0 bases and the J gene lost 4 bases, with 3 bases spanning the gap. In nucleotides, the CDR3 is TGTGCCAGCAGTTTATCGGCCACCGGGGAGCTGTTTTTT. Translated, it gives CASSLSATGELFF.

The rearrangement joins TRBV7-3 to TRBJ2-3; the D is unclear. The CDR3 covers 12 residues. Trimming removed 5 bases from V and 6 bases from J, with 9 bases in between. CDR1 is SGHTA and CDR2 is FQGTGA in the germline V gene. The CDR3 reads CASSIIGDTQYF. CDR3 nucleotide sequence: TGTGCCAGCAGCATTATTGGGGATACGCAGTATTTT.

J is TRBJ1-1 and V is TRBV9; 8 positions agree with TRBD1. V trimming: 4 bases; J trimming: 4 bases; junction bases outside the gene matches: 9. The CDR3 has 15 amino acids. Germline loops: CDR1 SGDLS, CDR2 YYNGEE. The CDR3 region is CASSLGGQGGTEAFF. CDR3 nucleotides: TGTGCCAGCAGCCTTGGAGGACAGGGTGGCACTGAAGCTTTCTTT.

This clone was picked up one time. The chain joins TRBV6-5 to TRBJ1-5; D is possibly TRBD1 (6 bases). Germline-derived CDR1 and CDR2 are MNHEY and SVGAGI. V was trimmed by 7 bases and J by 2 bases, leaving 15 bases between them. The CDR3 has 15 amino acids. Here the CDR3 DNA reads TGTGCCAGCACCGCCCACAGGGCCGGCAATCAGCCCCAGCATTTT. Encoded protein: CASTAHRAGNQPQHF.

The chain uses TRBV6-1 and TRBJ2-1; no definite D call. The ends were cut back, 4 bases at V and 13 bases at J, with 20 bases in the middle. This CDR3 region has 14 residues. Germline V gene lookup returns CDR1 MNHNS and CDR2 SASEGT. The CDR3 DNA follows: TGTGCCAGCAGTGGCACGAATGAGTTTTATTTCCAGTTCTTC. Protein: CASSGTNEFYFQFF.

This clone was observed once. V gene TRBV9 combines with J gene TRBJ2-1; 9 positions match TRBD2. This CDR3 contains 15 residues. Germline values: CDR1 SGDLS, CDR2 YYNGEE. V gave up 0 bases and J gave up 9 bases; unmatched junction bases: 7. The CDR3 DNA is TGTGCCAGCAGCGTAGTGGGTAGCGGGAGTTCTGAGCAGTTCTTC. As protein: CASSVVGSGSSEQFF.

This chain joins TRBV15 and TRBJ1-6; the D is unclear. With 4 bases removed from V and 7 bases from J, the gap between germline ends came to 8 bases. Germline CDR1 reads LNHNV; CDR2 reads YYDKDF (reference sequence). The CDR3 extends over 13 amino acids. In nucleotides, the CDR3 is TGTGCCACCAGCAATATGGGCAATTCACCCCTCCACTTT. Protein: CATSNMGNSPLHF.

The genes are TRBV5-1 and TRBJ1-2; a weak D match, TRBD1 (5 bases). This CDR3 is built from 15 residues. Trimming stripped 1 base from V and 6 bases from J, with 16 bases between. Germline assignment: CDR1 SGHRS and CDR2 YFSETQ. For the CDR3, the DNA is TGCGCCAGCAGCTTGTTGGTCGGGGCGGGCCATGGCTACACCTTC. Translated: CASSLLVGAGHGYTF.

The V call is TRBV10-2, the J call TRBJ1-3; D perhaps matches TRBD1 (5 bases). This CDR3 region has 13 residues. Deletions cut 2 bases from V and 9 bases from J, with 11 bases between. Germline CDR1 is WSHSY and CDR2 is SAAADI. CDR3 DNA: TGCGCCAGCAGTGAGGAGGTAGGGGCCACCATATATTTT. Its translation is CASSEEVGATIYF.

The rearrangement joins TRBV11-2 to TRBJ2-3; 9 positions agree with TRBD1. This CDR3 contains 15 residues. V was pared by 3 bases and J by 6 bases, with 7 bases of the junction left unmatched. The V gene's germline CDR1 is SGHAT and CDR2 FQNNGV. The CDR3 DNA follows: TGTGCCAGCAGCTTCCACAGGGGGCGCGGGGATACGCAGTATTTT. Its protein is CASSFHRGRGDTQYF. Supplemented by reference TRBV11-2 and TRBJ2-3, the full variable domain reads EAGVAQSPRYKIIEKRQSVAFWCNPISGHATLYWYQQILGQGPKLLIQFQNNGVVDDSQLPKDRFSAERLKGVDSTLKIQPAKLEDSAVYLCASSFHRGRGDTQYFGPGTRLTVL.

This chain uses TRBV19 with TRBJ1-2; TRBD1 aligns across 11 bases. The J segment lost 10 bases and the V segment lost 6 bases, leaving 10 bases of the junction unmatched. Germline CDR1 is LNHDA and CDR2 is SQIVND (reference sequence). CDR3 length equals 14 residues. CDR3 loop: CASSAGQGATDYTF. The CDR3 DNA sequence: TGTGCCAGTAGCGCCGGACAGGGGGCCACTGACTACACCTTC. Using reference TRBV19 and TRBJ1-2 for the parts outside the CDR3, the full variable domain is DGGITQSPKYLFRKEGQNVTLSCEQNLNHDAMYWYRQDPGQGLRLIYYSQIVNDFQKGDIAEGYSVSREKKESFPLTVTSAQKNPTAFYLCASSAGQGATDYTFGSGTRLTVV.

The rearrangement links TRBV4-3 to TRBJ1-2; TRBD1 matches at 8 bases. From germline, CDR1 is LGHNA and CDR2 YSLEER. Trimming took 1 base from V and 4 from J; bases not matched to a gene: 5. The CDR3 length is 15 residues. CDR3: CASSQVLTGGYGYTF. The CDR3 region has the DNA TGCGCCAGCAGCCAAGTCCTAACAGGGGGCTATGGCTACACCTTC.

The chain employs TRBV5-5 and TRBJ1-5, with 7 bases fitting TRBD1. With 4 bases clipped from V and 7 bases from J, the junction kept 5 bases outside the gene matches. There are 13 residues in the CDR3. CDR1 SGHKS and CDR2 YYEKEE come from the germline V gene (reference sequence). The CDR3 DNA reads as TGTGCCAGCAGCCCTCAGGGGGAACAGCCCCAGCATTTT. This encodes CASSPQGEQPQHF.

The chain carries TRBV20-1 and TRBJ2-1; D is ambiguous. The CDR3 consists of 10 residues. Germline CDR1 is DFQATT and CDR2 is SNEGSKA (reference sequence). Trimming stripped 5 bases from V and 6 bases from J, with 5 bases between. CDR3 coding DNA: TGCAGTGCTTGGAGCAATGAGCAGTTCTTC. Translated, it gives CSAWSNEQFF.

This rearrangement joins TRBV11-2 to TRBJ1-1; D remains ambiguous. This CDR3 has 16 amino acids. In germline, CDR1 is SGHAT, CDR2 FQNNGV. Between the trimmed V and J ends, which lost 3 bases and 0 bases, there was a span of 14 bases. CDR3 in amino acids: CASSFLGKAMNTEAFF. The CDR3 bases are TGTGCCAGCAGCTTTCTGGGGAAGGCCATGAACACTGAAGCTTTCTTT.

This chain uses TRBV11-3 with TRBJ2-3, with 7 bases identical to TRBD1. This CDR3 is 13 amino acids long. Trimming cost V 5 bases and J 9 bases; bases outside gene matches: 8. Germline CDR1 is SGHNT and CDR2 is YENEEA. The DNA of the CDR3 is TGTGCCAGCAGCCCTCAGGGACAGCGCACGCAGTATTTT. Protein: CASSPQGQRTQYF.

The chain is built from TRBV20-1 and TRBJ2-1, with D unresolved. Trimming took off 0 bases at V and 9 bases at J, with 6 bases between the two ends. CDR1 is DFQATT, CDR2 SNEGSKA, per germline (reference sequence). The CDR3 spans 11 residues. CDR3 in amino acids: CSAREGFEQFF. Written as DNA, the CDR3 is TGCAGTGCTAGAGAGGGTTTTGAGCAGTTCTTC.

This clone was picked up one time. The J gene is TRBJ1-5, the V gene TRBV7-2, with TRBD1 as a possible D gene (6 bases). Germline loops: CDR1 SGHTA, CDR2 FQGNSA. V was shortened by 1 base and J by 7 bases, with 11 bases between the two germline ends. The CDR3 loop spans 14 amino acids. CDR3 residues: CASSLGQDSQPQHF. CDR3 coding DNA: TGTGCCAGCAGCTTAGGACAGGACAGCCAGCCCCAGCATTTT. Drawing the rest from reference TRBV7-2 and TRBJ1-5, the complete variable domain is GAGVSQSPSNKVTEKGKDVELRCDPISGHTALYWYRQSLGQGLEFLIYFQGNSAPDKSGLPSDRFSAERTGGSVSTLTIQRTQQEDSAVYLCASSLGQDSQPQHFGDGTRLSIL.

The chain links TRBV12-5 to TRBJ1-5, with TRBD1 as a possible D gene (6 bases). Germline V gene sequence: CDR1 LGHNT, CDR2 FRNRAP. The ends were cut back, 9 bases at V and 2 bases at J, with 17 bases in the middle. CDR3 length equals 15 residues. The CDR3 sequence: CASALGGAGNQPQHF. Here the CDR3 DNA reads TGTGCTAGCGCTTTGGGGGGCGCGGGCAATCAGCCCCAGCATTTT.

This clone was detected once. V and J are TRBV10-3 and TRBJ1-4; D remains unclear. The CDR3 is made up of 18 amino acids. V was clipped by 3 bases and J by 0 bases, with 17 bases between them. Germline V gene data show CDR1 as ENHRY and CDR2 as SYGVKD. CDR3 sequence: CAISEETPIFATNEKLFF. The CDR3 DNA reads as TGTGCCATCAGTGAAGAGACCCCAATCTTTGCAACTAATGAAAAACTGTTTTTT.

V is TRBV10-1 and J is TRBJ1-5, with D tentatively TRBD1 (6 bases). V lost 6 bases to trimming and J lost 0 bases, with 18 bases between them. The CDR3 totals 17 residues. From germline, CDR1 is WNHNN and CDR2 SYGVQD (reference sequence). The CDR3 DNA is TGCGCCAGCAGGGTCTGGGGGGCCGCTTATAGCAATCAGCCCCAGCATTTT. Encoded protein: CASRVWGAAYSNQPQHF.

This chain uses TRBV19 with TRBJ1-2; D unclear. The length of the CDR3 is 10 residues. Germline V gene lookup returns CDR1 LNHDA and CDR2 SQIVND (reference sequence). Trimming removed 5 bases from V and 7 bases from J, with 5 bases in between. The CDR3: CASSRGGYTF. CDR3 sequence (DNA): TGTGCCAGTAGTCGGGGTGGCTACACCTTC.